A single sample is the source of the 25 T cell receptor beta chains below, sequenced in a study of blood T cell repertoires in COVID-19. The method was immunoSEQ multiplex PCR; TCRdb's version includes in-frame clones alone and lacks a portion of them. The sample consists of some 130,000 clones, about 89% of them appearing once. Specimen: peripheral blood. The receptors were sampled from a woman in her sixties with acute or convalescent COVID-19.

The V call is TRBV5-1, the J call TRBJ2-1; 8 bases line up with TRBD2. Per the germline V gene, CDR1 is SGHRS and CDR2 is YFSETQ. CDR3 length: 15 amino acids. With V trimmed by 4 bases and J by 8 bases, 11 bases remained unmatched. CDR3 nucleotide sequence: TGCGCCAGCAGCCGAGCCGGGACTAGACTGCATGAGCAGTTCTTC. As protein: CASSRAGTRLHEQFF.

This clone was recorded once. The CDR3 sequence: CASSFTGTGAGNTIYF. As DNA, the CDR3 is TGTGCCAGCAGCTTCACCGGGACAGGGGCTGGAAACACCATATATTTT. V usage is TRBV7-9 and J usage is TRBJ1-3; 10 nucleotides agree with TRBD1. V lost 3 bases, J lost 2 bases, and 4 bases stayed unmatched. The CDR3 has 16 amino acids. CDR1 and CDR2 from the germline V gene are SEHNR and FQNEAQ (reference sequence).

The V and J genes are TRBV9 and TRBJ2-2; D not resolved. V shed 0 bases and J shed 0 bases, with 6 bases lying between them. Per germline, CDR1 SGDLS and CDR2 YYNGEE. The CDR3 is 15 residues long. This CDR3 reads CASSVAAANTGELFF. The CDR3 DNA follows: TGTGCCAGCAGCGTAGCGGCGGCGAACACCGGGGAGCTGTTTTTT.

The gene calls are TRBV5-1 and TRBJ2-1; a possible D gene is TRBD2 (6 bases). Per the germline V gene, CDR1 is SGHRS and CDR2 is YFSETQ. V shed 4 bases and J shed 0 bases, with 11 bases lying between them. CDR3 length: 15 residues. The CDR3 reads CASSAPSDSYNEQFF. The CDR3 DNA follows: TGCGCCAGCAGCGCCCCTAGCGACTCCTACAATGAGCAGTTCTTC.

The genes are TRBV28 and TRBJ2-2; the D is unclear. V was shortened by 4 bases and J by 8 bases, with 8 bases between the two germline ends. The CDR3 spans 12 residues. Germline V gives CDR1 MDHEN, CDR2 SYDVKM. This CDR3 is CASSYPVGELFF. In DNA form, the CDR3 reads TGTGCCAGCAGTTATCCCGTGGGGGAGCTGTTTTTT.

The chain uses TRBV19 and TRBJ2-3; tentative D call: TRBD1 (6 bases). Germline CDR1 LNHDA, CDR2 SQIVND (reference sequence). The V end was cut by 1 base, the J end by 6 bases, with 17 bases between. The CDR3 spans 16 residues. CDR3 sequence: CASSIADPFRGDTQYF. For the CDR3, the DNA is TGTGCCAGTAGTATAGCCGACCCCTTTAGGGGGGATACGCAGTATTTT.

For this clone: The junction shows a germline mismatch at one end, possibly a read error. The sample carries other DNA sequences with the same CDR3. The V gene is TRBV3-1 (or the pseudogene TRBV3-2), the J gene TRBJ1-2; the match to TRBD1 covers 9 bases. The CDR3 consists of 15 residues. Germline-derived CDR1 and CDR2 are LGHDT and YNNKEL (reference sequence). The CDR3 DNA sequence: TGTGCCAGCAGCCAATCACACAGGGGGCAACTTGGCTACACCTTT. Its protein product is CASSQSHRGQLGYTF.

The sample holds a few counts of this clone. The V gene is TRBV3-1 (or the pseudogene TRBV3-2), the J gene TRBJ2-7; D unclear. The V gene's germline CDR1 is LGHDT and CDR2 YNNKEL (reference sequence). The CDR3 consists of 14 residues. Between the trimmed V and J ends, which lost 4 bases and 0 bases, there was a span of 10 bases. In DNA form, the CDR3 reads TGTGCCAGCAGCCCAACAGCCCTCTCCTACGAGCAGTACTTC. Residues: CASSPTALSYEQYF.

The chain links TRBV30 to TRBJ1-1, with D possibly matching TRBD1 (5 bases). V was shortened by 5 bases and J by 4 bases, with 14 bases between the two germline ends. From germline, CDR1 is GTSNPN and CDR2 SVGIG (reference sequence). This CDR3 region has 13 residues. The CDR3 protein is CAWDSGMRTEAFF. CDR3 DNA: TGTGCCTGGGATTCAGGGATGCGCACTGAAGCTTTCTTT.

This clone was seen only once. The chain joins TRBV2 to TRBJ2-3, with 8 bases lining up with TRBD1. The CDR3 spans 15 residues. Germline-derived CDR1 and CDR2 are SNHLY and FYNNEI. V shed 5 bases and J 0 bases; nucleotides not matched to a gene: 4. CDR3 residues: CASSYDRGSTDTQYF. CDR3 sequence (DNA): TGTGCCAGCAGTTACGACAGGGGAAGCACAGATACGCAGTATTTT.

The chain links TRBV6-5 to TRBJ2-1, with 9 nucleotides matching TRBD2. The length of the CDR3 is 15 residues. The germline V gene encodes CDR1 MNHEY and CDR2 SVGAGI. J was trimmed by 6 bases and V by 2 bases; bases with no gene match: 5. CDR3 bases: TGTGCCAGCAGTTACGCCGGTAGCGGGAGCAATGAGCAGTTCTTC. Translation gives CASSYAGSGSNEQFF.

V is TRBV30 and J is TRBJ2-5, with TRBD1 matching over 8 bases. The junction had 4 bases not matched to a gene; V was cut back by 5 bases and J by 5 bases. The germline V gene has CDR1 GTSNPN and CDR2 SVGIG (reference sequence). This CDR3 is built from 12 residues. CDR3 coding DNA: TGTGCCTGGGTAACAGGGGGGGAGACCCAGTACTTC. This gives the protein CAWVTGGETQYF.

The gene calls are TRBV28 and TRBJ2-1, with TRBD2 identical over 9 bases. Germline assignment: CDR1 MDHEN and CDR2 SYDVKM. V lost 5 bases and J lost 14; bases outside the gene matches: 10. CDR3 length: 13 residues. The DNA of the CDR3 is TGTGCCAGCAGTCTAATAAGAGCGGGAGGCGAGTTCTTC. This encodes CASSLIRAGGEFF.

The genes are TRBV28 and TRBJ2-7, with 7 bases lining up with TRBD1. The length of the CDR3 is 15 residues. V was pared by 6 bases and J by 2 bases, with 10 bases of the junction left unmatched. The germline CDR1 and CDR2 sequences are MDHEN and SYDVKM. In nucleotides, the CDR3 is TGTGCCAGCAGCCAAGGCGCAGGGGGTACCTACGAGCAGTACTTC. Amino acids: CASSQGAGGTYEQYF. Full variable domain (missing parts from reference TRBV28 and TRBJ2-7): DVKVTQSSRYLVKRTGEKVFLECVQDMDHENMFWYRQDPGLGLRLIYFSYDVKMKEKGDIPEGYSVSREKKERFSLILESASTNQTSMYLCASSQGAGGTYEQYFGPGTRLTVT.

The rearrangement joins TRBV19 to TRBJ2-7; TRBD1 agrees at 11 bases. Trimming took 4 bases from V and 0 from J; bases not matched to a gene: 8. CDR1 and CDR2 (germline): LNHDA, SQIVND (reference sequence). The CDR3 covers 17 residues. The DNA of the CDR3 is TGTGCCAGTAGTACCCCCCCCGGGACAGGGGGCTCCTACGAGCAGTACTTC. As protein: CASSTPPGTGGSYEQYF.

V usage is TRBV28 and J usage is TRBJ1-5; 7 nucleotides align to TRBD1. Germline loops: CDR1 MDHEN, CDR2 SYDVKM. This CDR3 region has 16 residues. The trim removed 6 bases at V and 3 bases at J, leaving 11 bases unmatched. CDR3 coding DNA: TGTGCCAGCAGGCCTGGGACAGCCGGCGCCAATCAGCCCCAGCATTTT. It encodes CASRPGTAGANQPQHF.

This clone occurred a few times. V is TRBV6-5 and J is TRBJ1-5, with D perhaps matching TRBD1 (5 bases). The CDR3 runs to 13 residues. Germline assignment: CDR1 MNHEY and CDR2 SVGAGI. V was pared by 6 bases and J by 4 bases, with 10 bases between. The CDR3 nucleotides read TGTGCCAGCAGGATCACAGGAAATCAGCCCCAGCATTTT. Its protein product is CASRITGNQPQHF.

The V and J genes are TRBV5-5 and TRBJ2-2; 9 bases line up with TRBD1. The germline V gene encodes CDR1 SGHKS and CDR2 YYEKEE (reference sequence). The trim removed 4 bases at V and 5 bases at J, leaving 9 bases unmatched. The CDR3 spans 16 residues. The CDR3 spells CASSTPRDRVTGELFF. CDR3 sequence (DNA): TGTGCCAGCAGCACACCCCGGGACAGGGTGACCGGGGAGCTGTTTTTT.

J is TRBJ2-7 and V is TRBV28; D perhaps matches TRBD1 (6 bases). CDR1 MDHEN and CDR2 SYDVKM come from the germline V gene. There are 14 residues in the CDR3. The CDR3 DNA sequence: TGTGCTAGCAAGGGACACCGGACTTCCTACGAGCAGTACGTC. It specifies CASKGHRTSYEQYV.

This chain links TRBV15 with TRBJ1-2, with 7 bases fitting TRBD1. The CDR3 spans 16 residues. The germline CDR1 and CDR2 sequences are LNHNV and YYDKDF (reference sequence). J was trimmed by 0 bases and V by 3 bases; bases with no gene match: 7. CDR3 DNA sequence: TGTGCCACCAGCAGGGAGGGGGCGGTAGCTAACTATGGCTACACCTTC. As protein: CATSREGAVANYGYTF.

The V call is TRBV6-5, the J call TRBJ2-3, with 7 nucleotides matching TRBD2. V shed 5 bases, J shed 2 bases, and the junction held 4 bases outside the gene matches. The CDR3 loop spans 14 amino acids. CDR1 is MNHEY, CDR2 SVGAGI, per germline. DNA of the CDR3: TGTGCCAGCAGTAACCGGGACTACACAGATACGCAGTATTTT. Translated: CASSNRDYTDTQYF.

The rearrangement uses TRBV5-6 and TRBJ2-1; TRBD2 might be the D (6 bases). The CDR3 covers 11 residues. Germline loops: CDR1 SGHDT, CDR2 YYEEEE. The ends were cut back, 9 bases at V and 14 bases at J, with 18 bases in the middle. The CDR3 reads CATSRGIEEFF. For the CDR3, the DNA is TGTGCCACCTCCCGGGGGATCGAGGAGTTCTTC.

J is TRBJ1-2 and V is TRBV20-1; maybe TRBD1 (6 bases). The germline V gene has CDR1 DFQATT and CDR2 SNEGSKA (reference sequence). V lost 6 bases to trimming and J lost 8 bases, with 13 bases between them. The CDR3 runs to 11 residues. CDR3 DNA: TGCAGTGCGCCTAACAGGGACGGCTACACCTTC. It yields the protein CSAPNRDGYTF.

The chain is built from TRBV18 and TRBJ2-3; TRBD2 is a possible D gene (5 bases). V lost 4 bases and J lost 3, with 5 bases in between. This CDR3 comprises 12 residues. Germline-derived CDR1 and CDR2 are KGHSH and LQKENI. In DNA, the CDR3 is TGTGCCAGCTCACGGAGGACAGATACGCAGTATTTT. Translating gives CASSRRTDTQYF.

CDR3 in amino acids: CASSPGLGSNEQFF. CDR3 nucleotide sequence: TGTGCCAGCAGCCCTGGGCTAGGGAGCAATGAGCAGTTCTTC. This chain connects TRBV11-2 to TRBJ2-1; D perhaps matches TRBD2 (5 bases). Trimming took off 5 bases at V and 6 bases at J, with 14 bases between the two ends. Germline V lookup: CDR1 SGHAT, CDR2 FQNNGV. The CDR3 totals 14 residues. The full variable domain, with the rest looked up from reference TRBV11-2 and TRBJ2-1, is EAGVAQSPRYKIIEKRQSVAFWCNPISGHATLYWYQQILGQGPKLLIQFQNNGVVDDSQLPKDRFSAERLKGVDSTLKIQPAKLEDSAVYLCASSPGLGSNEQFFGPGTRLTVL.